This is a list of T cell receptor beta chains from one sample in a study of Graves' ophthalmopathy and Graves' hyperthyroidism. Each CDR3 protein is one row after TCRdb ran MiXCR on the multiplex PCR reads. The table shows 650,000 to 800,000 distinct CDR3 sequences, with roughly 41% occurring only once. Sequencing was carried out using peripheral blood. The receptors derive from an adult man with Graves' ophthalmopathy. Each CDR3 is given with its conserved first and last residue. A D gene is named only where the DNA matches it firmly. Only some rows state a clone size, as once, few, many or a class for expanded clones.

d_call	v_call	clone_size	j_call	cdr3_aa	cdr3_nt
TRBD1	TRBV2	once	TRBJ1-5	CASSLDREPGQPQHF	TGTGCCAGCAGTTTGGACAGGGAACCCGGTCAGCCCCAGCATTTT
TRBD1	TRBV7-2	.	TRBJ2-7	CASSSLRAGGPYEQYF	TGTGCCAGCAGTTCCCTACGGGCAGGGGGACCCTACGAGCAGTACTTC
TRBD2	TRBV10-2	few	TRBJ2-7	CASSGGTRIGEQYF	TGCGCCAGCAGTGGGGGGACTAGAATTGGAGAGCAGTACTTC
.	TRBV12-3/TRBV12-4	.	TRBJ1-4	CASSFRAPNEKLFF	TGTGCCAGCAGTTTTCGGGCCCCTAATGAAAAACTGTTTTTT
TRBD2	TRBV29-1	.	TRBJ2-1	CSVENREDVNEQFF	TGCAGCGTTGAAAACCGGGAGGATGTCAATGAGCAGTTCTTC
TRBD1	TRBV19	once	TRBJ2-2	CASSLYPDRNTGELFF	TGTGCCAGTAGTCTTTACCCGGACAGGAACACTGGGGAGCTGTTTTTT
TRBD1	TRBV6-5	.	TRBJ1-6	CASSWGQVNSPLHF	TGTGCCAGCAGTTGGGGACAGGTGAATTCACCCCTCCACTTT
TRBD2	TRBV25-1	.	TRBJ2-7	CASALGEGYEQYF	TGTGCCAGCGCCTTAGGGGAGGGTTACGAGCAGTACTTC
.	TRBV7-2	many	TRBJ1-1	CASSLDRKEREAFF	TGTGCCAGCAGCTTAGACCGTAAGGAGCGCGAAGCTTTCTTT
TRBD1	TRBV7-9	many	TRBJ1-6	CASRYRDRNSPLHF	TGTGCCAGCAGGTACCGGGACAGAAATTCACCCCTCCACTTT
.	TRBV10-3	.	TRBJ1-1	CASSYSMVGEITEAFF	TGTGCCAGCAGTTACTCGATGGTTGGGGAGATTACTGAAGCTTTCTTT
.	TRBV24-1	many	TRBJ1-1	CATSGRGEAFF	TGTGCCACCAGTGGGCGCGGTGAAGCTTTCTTT
.	TRBV10-3	.	TRBJ2-7	CAISESRGEQYF	TGTGCCATCAGTGAGTCGAGGGGGGAGCAGTACTTC
TRBD1	TRBV4-1	many	TRBJ1-4	CASSRDRGEEKLFF	TGCGCCAGCAGTCGCGACAGGGGGGAAGAAAAACTGTTTTTT
.	TRBV4-1	few	TRBJ1-2	CASSQSWGRGNDYGYTF	TGCGCCAGCAGCCAATCCTGGGGCAGGGGAAACGACTATGGCTACACCTTC
TRBD1	TRBV10-3	many	TRBJ1-3	CAIRRPTGTIGNTIYF	TGTGCCATCAGGCGACCGACAGGGACCATTGGAAACACCATATATTTT
TRBD1	TRBV12-3/TRBV12-4	.	TRBJ2-7	CASGKGQGGGEQYF	TGTGCCAGCGGGAAAGGACAGGGAGGTGGCGAGCAGTACTTC
TRBD2	TRBV12-3/TRBV12-4	.	TRBJ2-7	CASVAGGLDEQYF	TGTGCCAGCGTCGCGGGGGGGCTTGATGAGCAGTACTTC
TRBD1	TRBV7-9	many	TRBJ2-7	CASSARDRGDEQYF	TGTGCCAGCAGCGCAAGGGACAGGGGCGACGAGCAGTACTTC
TRBD1	TRBV10-3	.	TRBJ1-4	CAISSAPGQGNEKLFF	TGTGCCATCAGTTCGGCCCCGGGACAGGGTAATGAAAAACTGTTTTTT
TRBD1	TRBV7-9	.	TRBJ1-6	CASSLSGTGNSPLHF	TGTGCCAGCAGCCTATCCGGGACAGGGAATTCACCCCTCCACTTT
.	TRBV10-3	few	TRBJ1-6	CASREGWDNSPLHF	TGTGCCAGCAGAGAGGGCTGGGATAATTCACCCCTCCACTTT
TRBD1	TRBV7-2	.	TRBJ1-2	CASSHGTGDGYTF	TGTGCCAGCAGCCACGGGACAGGGGATGGCTACACCTTC
.	TRBV5-5	.	TRBJ1-2	CASSLSGNGYTF	TGTGCCAGCAGCTTGTCGGGCAATGGCTACACCTTC
TRBD1	TRBV25-1	many	TRBJ2-5	CASSPGWTGSSETQYF	TGTGCCAGCAGCCCCGGGTGGACAGGGAGCAGCGAGACCCAGTACTTC
.	TRBV11-2	.	TRBJ2-3	CASSQQSTDTQYF	TGTGCCAGCAGCCAACAAAGCACAGATACGCAGTATTTT
TRBD1	TRBV7-2	many	TRBJ1-6	CASSQGGVGDSPLHF	TGTGCCAGCAGCCAGGGGGGGGTCGGCGATTCACCCCTCCACTTT
.	TRBV12-3/TRBV12-4	many	TRBJ1-1	CASSSTYEMNTEAFF	TGTGCCAGCAGCTCGACATATGAAATGAACACTGAAGCTTTCTTT
TRBD1	TRBV10-3	.	TRBJ1-2	CAINPGTGVAF	TGTGCCATCAACCCCGGGACAGGGGTCGCCTTC
.	TRBV19	.	TRBJ1-4	CATYPAGLKGEKLFF	TGTGCCACCTACCCCGCAGGGTTAAAGGGTGAAAAACTGTTTTTT
TRBD1	TRBV10-3	.	TRBJ2-6	CAISGPGQNSGANVLTF	TGTGCCATCAGTGGACCGGGACAGAACTCTGGGGCCAACGTCCTGACTTTC
.	TRBV12-3/TRBV12-4	.	TRBJ1-1	CASSFHVKNTEAFF	TGTGCCAGCAGTTTTCACGTTAAGAACACTGAAGCTTTCTTT
TRBD1	TRBV29-1	.	TRBJ1-1	CSVTGEDTEAFF	TGCAGCGTGACAGGGGAGGACACTGAAGCTTTCTTT
.	TRBV7-2	many	TRBJ1-4	CASSSSPEKLFF	TGTGCCAGCAGCTCATCGCCTGAAAAACTGTTTTTT
.	TRBV10-3	few	TRBJ1-4	CASSHSDATNEKLFF	TGTGCCAGCAGTCATTCGGACGCAACTAATGAAAAACTGTTTTTT
.	TRBV30	few	TRBJ1-1	CAWSGPHKNTEAFF	TGTGCCTGGAGTGGGCCACACAAGAACACTGAAGCTTTCTTT
TRBD1	TRBV7-9	many	TRBJ1-1	CASSSQDRRGDTEAFF	TGTGCCAGCAGCTCCCAGGACAGGAGGGGGGACACTGAAGCTTTCTTT
TRBD2	TRBV7-2	.	TRBJ2-3	CASSLAGGGDTQYF	TGTGCCAGCAGCCTCGCGGGGGGAGGAGATACGCAGTATTTT
.	TRBV19	few	TRBJ2-7	CASSIVADNSYEQYF	TGTGCCAGTAGTATAGTAGCGGACAACTCCTACGAGCAGTACTTC
.	TRBV5-1	.	TRBJ1-2	CASSLVGQNYGHTF	TGCGCCAGCAGCTTGGTTGGGCAGAACTATGGCCACACCTTC
TRBD1	TRBV10-3	few	TRBJ1-1	CASSASRGLGTEAFF	TGTGCCAGCAGTGCGAGCAGGGGGCTCGGCACTGAAGCTTTCTTT
.	TRBV2	many	TRBJ1-5	CASSHRTDSLQMGNQPQHF	TGTGCCAGCAGCCACCGAACGGACTCGCTACAAATGGGCAATCAGCCCCAGCATTTT
.	TRBV5-8	.	TRBJ2-7	CASSLFSSEQYF	TGTGCCAGCAGCTTGTTTAGCAGCGAGCAGTACTTC
.	TRBV5-1	few	TRBJ2-2	CASSWGEAGSRELFF	TGCGCCAGCAGCTGGGGGGAAGCCGGTTCGCGGGAGCTGTTTTTT
TRBD2	TRBV6-5	many	TRBJ2-5	CASASAGGRETQYF	TGTGCCAGCGCTTCGGCGGGAGGGCGAGAGACCCAGTACTTC
.	TRBV2	.	TRBJ2-5	CASSPPDWDRTQYF	TGTGCCAGCAGTCCCCCGGACTGGGATCGGACCCAGTACTTC
.	TRBV12-3/TRBV12-4	many	TRBJ1-1	CASSEIQRNTEAFF	TGTGCCAGCAGTGAGATACAGAGGAACACTGAAGCTTTCTTT
TRBD1	TRBV2	few	TRBJ1-5	CASSGGQGINQPQHF	TGTGCCAGCAGTGGTGGACAGGGTATCAATCAGCCCCAGCATTTT
TRBD2	TRBV12-3/TRBV12-4	.	TRBJ2-7	CASSYCREAYEQYF	TGTGCCAGCAGTTACTGCCGGGAGGCCTACGAGCAGTACTTC
.	TRBV24-1	few	TRBJ2-5	CATSDSQETQYF	TGTGCCACCAGTGACAGCCAAGAGACCCAGTACTTC
.	TRBV19	.	TRBJ2-3	CASSHTGGTDTQYF	TGTGCCAGTAGTCATACCGGGGGCACAGATACGCAGTATTTT
.	TRBV12-3/TRBV12-4	many	TRBJ1-2	CASSFDDWGYTF	TGTGCCAGCAGTTTTGATGACTGGGGCTACACCTTC
TRBD1	TRBV15	.	TRBJ2-2	CATSRDLTGVGTGELFF	TGTGCCACCAGCAGAGATTTGACAGGGGTAGGGACCGGGGAGCTGTTTTTT
.	TRBV25-1	.	TRBJ1-4	CASSEYRGREKLFF	TGTGCCAGCAGTGAATATAGGGGCCGAGAAAAACTGTTTTTT
.	TRBV30	.	TRBJ1-5	CAWTRGPEGQPQHF	TGTGCCTGGACTCGAGGGCCTGAAGGTCAGCCCCAGCATTTT
.	TRBV12-3/TRBV12-4	many	TRBJ1-2	CASRSGTSSNYGYTF	TGTGCCAGCAGGAGCGGGACGTCGTCTAACTATGGCTACACCTTC
.	TRBV5-1	few	TRBJ2-7	CASSLGIGELGEQYF	TGCGCCAGCAGCTTAGGTATCGGGGAATTGGGCGAGCAGTACTTC